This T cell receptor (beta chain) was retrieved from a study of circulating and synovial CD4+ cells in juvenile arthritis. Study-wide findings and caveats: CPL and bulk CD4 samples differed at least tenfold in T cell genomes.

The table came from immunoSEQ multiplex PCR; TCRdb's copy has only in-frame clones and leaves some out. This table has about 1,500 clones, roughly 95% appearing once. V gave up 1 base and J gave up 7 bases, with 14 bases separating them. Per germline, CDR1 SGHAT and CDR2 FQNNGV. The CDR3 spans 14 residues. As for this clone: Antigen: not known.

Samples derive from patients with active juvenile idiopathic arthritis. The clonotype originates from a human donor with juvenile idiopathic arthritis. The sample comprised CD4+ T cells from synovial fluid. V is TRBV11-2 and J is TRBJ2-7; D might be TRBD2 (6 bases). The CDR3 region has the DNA TGTGCCAGCAGCTTAGTCATGACTAGGGGTGAGCAGTACTTC. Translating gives CASSLVMTRGEQYF.